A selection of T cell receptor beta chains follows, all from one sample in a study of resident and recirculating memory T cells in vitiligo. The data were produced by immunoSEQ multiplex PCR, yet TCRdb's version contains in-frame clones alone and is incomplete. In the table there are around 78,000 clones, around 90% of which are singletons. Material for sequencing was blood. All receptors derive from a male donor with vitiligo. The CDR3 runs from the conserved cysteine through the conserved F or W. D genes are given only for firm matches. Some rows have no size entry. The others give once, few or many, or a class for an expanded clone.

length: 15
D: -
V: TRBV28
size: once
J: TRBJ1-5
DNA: TGTGCCAGCATCCCATGGACAGTAGGCAATCAGCCCCAGCATTTT
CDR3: CASIPWTVGNQPQHF

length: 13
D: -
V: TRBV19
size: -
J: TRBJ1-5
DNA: TGTGCCAGTAGTATAGTTTTGCGTCAGCCCCAGCATTTT
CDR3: CASSIVLRQPQHF

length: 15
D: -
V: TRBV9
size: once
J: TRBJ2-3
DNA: TGTGCCAGCAGCGTAGAGGAGGGTCCTCTGGATACGCAGTATTTT
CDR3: CASSVEEGPLDTQYF

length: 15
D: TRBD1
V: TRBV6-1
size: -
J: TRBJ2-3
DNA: TGTGCCAGCAGCCCAATCGACAGGGGAAGTGATACGCAGTATTTT
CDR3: CASSPIDRGSDTQYF

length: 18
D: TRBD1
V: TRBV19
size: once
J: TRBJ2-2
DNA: TGTGCCAGTAGTATCGTTAGGGCGGCAGGGGGTTACACCGGGGAGCTGTTTTTT
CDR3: CASSIVRAAGGYTGELFF

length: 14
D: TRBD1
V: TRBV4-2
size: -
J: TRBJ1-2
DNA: TGTGCCAGCAGCCCCGGACAGGGGAACTATGGCTACACCTTC
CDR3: CASSPGQGNYGYTF

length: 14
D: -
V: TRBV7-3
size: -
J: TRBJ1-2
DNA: TGTGCCAGCAGCTTAACGCGGGATAACTATGGCTACACCTTC
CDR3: CASSLTRDNYGYTF

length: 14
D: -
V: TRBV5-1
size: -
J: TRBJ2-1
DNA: TGCGCCAGCAGCTTGCTTAGCGTGGCCAATGAGCAGTTCTTC
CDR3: CASSLLSVANEQFF

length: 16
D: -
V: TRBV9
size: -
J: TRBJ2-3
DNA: TGTGCCAGCGGGAGAGGGCGGGCTTCTAGCACAGATACGCAGTATTTT
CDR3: CASGRGRASSTDTQYF

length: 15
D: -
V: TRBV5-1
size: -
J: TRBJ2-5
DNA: TGCGCCAGCAGCTTCTCCAGGGGTTACCAAGAGACCCAGTACTTC
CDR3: CASSFSRGYQETQYF

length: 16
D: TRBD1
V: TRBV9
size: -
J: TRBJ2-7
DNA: TGTGCCAGCAGCGTAGGGTCGGGACAGGGGACCTACGAGCAGTACTTC
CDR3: CASSVGSGQGTYEQYF

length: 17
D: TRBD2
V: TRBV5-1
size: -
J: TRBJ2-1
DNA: TGCGCCAGCAGCTTGCTGTCTAGCGGGAGGGCCCACAATGAGCAGTTCTTC
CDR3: CASSLLSSGRAHNEQFF